The 12 T cell receptor beta chains listed next were all sequenced from one sample in a study of OX40 agonist ivuxolimab in advanced cancers. Repertoires were generated with immunoSEQ multiplex PCR, while TCRdb's copy carries only in-frame clones and drops some. The profile shows tens of thousands of clones, about 90% of them singletons. The specimen was CD4+ or CD8+ T cells sorted from blood, collected in a trial of the OX40 agonist ivuxolimab. The receptors originated from an adult with an advanced solid tumor such as melanoma, head and neck, liver or kidney cancer.

The chain joins TRBV7-9 to TRBJ2-1; D possibly uses TRBD1 or TRBD2 (6 bases each). This CDR3 is 15 amino acids long. Germline V gene data show CDR1 as SEHNR and CDR2 as FQNEAQ (reference sequence). V lost 2 bases and J lost 5, with 13 bases in between. CDR3 DNA sequence: TGTGCCAGCAGCTTATGGGGGGCGGAAAACAATGAGCAGTTCTTC. It yields the protein CASSLWGAENNEQFF.

This rearrangement joins TRBV14 to TRBJ2-7, with 8 nucleotides matching TRBD2. V trimming: 6 bases; J trimming: 6 bases; junction bases outside the gene matches: 13. This CDR3 is built from 15 residues. Germline CDR1 SGHDN, CDR2 FVKESK. CDR3 loop: CASSSSGTSVPEQYF. As DNA, the CDR3 is TGTGCCAGCAGTTCGAGTGGGACTAGTGTCCCCGAGCAGTACTTC.

The rearrangement links TRBV9 to TRBJ1-3; perhaps TRBD1 as D (5 bases). The CDR3 has 15 amino acids. V gave up 0 bases and J gave up 2 bases, with 9 bases separating them. Germline CDR1 reads SGDLS; CDR2 reads YYNGEE. CDR3 loop: CASSVDGAAGNTIYF. The CDR3 coding sequence is TGTGCCAGCAGCGTAGACGGGGCCGCTGGAAACACCATATATTTT.

The V call is TRBV28, the J call TRBJ1-3; D may be TRBD1 (5 bases). The V end was cut by 10 bases, the J end by 1 base, with 23 bases between. Germline values: CDR1 MDHEN, CDR2 SYDVKM. The CDR3 totals 17 residues. The CDR3 nucleotides read TGTGCCACCGAAGGGGCAGGGAGGCCGCTTTCTGGAAACACCATATATTTT. Translated, it gives CATEGAGRPLSGNTIYF. Based on the CDR3 plus reference TRBV28 and TRBJ1-3, the full variable domain is DVKVTQSSRYLVKRTGEKVFLECVQDMDHENMFWYRQDPGLGLRLIYFSYDVKMKEKGDIPEGYSVSREKKERFSLILESASTNQTSMYLCATEGAGRPLSGNTIYFGEGSWLTVV.

The chain has TRBV6-1 and TRBJ2-1; D is possibly TRBD1 (5 bases). The V gene lost 5 bases and the J gene lost 9 bases, with 8 bases spanning the gap. The CDR3 extends over 11 amino acids. Germline V gene lookup returns CDR1 MNHNS and CDR2 SASEGT. The CDR3 DNA reads as TGTGCCAGCAGTAACAGGCCTGAGCAGTTCTTC. Protein sequence: CASSNRPEQFF.

The gene calls are TRBV5-4 and TRBJ1-1; TRBD1 is a possible D gene (5 bases). This CDR3 is 15 amino acids long. Trimming took off 0 bases at V and 4 bases at J, with 13 bases between the two ends. The V gene's germline CDR1 is SGHNT and CDR2 YYREEE (reference sequence). The CDR3: CASSLGGSQGTEAFF. The DNA for the CDR3 is TGTGCCAGCAGCTTGGGTGGGTCCCAGGGCACTGAAGCTTTCTTT.

The chain uses TRBV6-1 and TRBJ1-3; D gene unclear. This CDR3 spans 13 amino acids. Trimming removed 0 bases from V and 4 bases from J, with 4 bases in between. Germline CDR1 MNHNS, CDR2 SASEGT. CDR3 nucleotide sequence: TGTGCCAGCAGTGAAGCGGGCGGAAACACCATATATTTT. Protein: CASSEAGGNTIYF.

The rearrangement joins TRBV5-1 to TRBJ1-1; 9 nucleotides align to TRBD1. Germline assignment: CDR1 SGHRS and CDR2 YFSETQ. The CDR3 consists of 14 residues. With V trimmed by 4 bases and J by 5 bases, 6 bases remained unmatched. CDR3 sequence: CASSRTGAGTEAFF. In DNA, the CDR3 is TGCGCCAGCAGCCGGACAGGGGCAGGTACTGAAGCTTTCTTT.

The chain employs TRBV5-1 and TRBJ1-1; 9 bases are a match to TRBD1. The length of the CDR3 is 14 residues. Germline values: CDR1 SGHRS, CDR2 YFSETQ. With V trimmed by 4 bases and J by 7 bases, 8 bases remained unmatched. Written as DNA, the CDR3 is TGCGCCAGCAGCGCACCGGGACAGGGCGTTGAAGCTTTCTTT. It codes for CASSAPGQGVEAFF.

This sequence joins TRBV6-1 and TRBJ2-3; a possible D gene is TRBD1 (5 bases). Trimming pared 3 bases from V and 2 bases from J, leaving 12 bases between. The CDR3 has 15 residues. CDR1 MNHNS and CDR2 SASEGT come from the germline V gene. CDR3 residues: CASSETPGSTDTQYF. CDR3 bases: TGTGCCAGCAGTGAGACGCCAGGGTCCACAGATACGCAGTATTTT.

This chain links TRBV11-2 with TRBJ2-3; the D gene is possibly TRBD2 (5 bases). There are 14 residues in the CDR3. CDR1 and CDR2 from the germline V gene are SGHAT and FQNNGV. The V end lost 4 bases, the J end lost 6 bases, and 14 bases lay between the germline ends. CDR3 amino acids: CASSSGPGYDTQYF. CDR3 sequence (DNA): TGTGCCAGCAGCTCTGGCCCGGGGTACGATACGCAGTATTTT.

The chain joins TRBV19 to TRBJ2-5, with 7 bases lining up with TRBD1. Germline values: CDR1 LNHDA, CDR2 SQIVND (reference sequence). The V segment lost 4 bases and the J segment 0 bases; nucleotides outside the gene matches: 2. The CDR3 covers 14 residues. This chain's CDR3 is CASSTGQHQETQYF. In DNA form, the CDR3 reads TGTGCCAGTAGTACGGGACAGCACCAAGAGACCCAGTACTTC.